The text below deals with one TCR beta chain. Source study methods: Reference gene primer amplification gave estimated nucleated cell counts. Profiled with immunoSEQ multiplex PCR; TCRdb holds only in-frame clones, not every one. V, J and clone size are those of that table, while D and trimming were read from the DNA. Counted here are around 150,000 clones, 75% to 90% occurring once; the ten biggest clones make up 3% to 4%. These data belong to a study of blood T cell repertoires in COVID-19. Germline CDR1 KGHDR, CDR2 SFDVKD. Trimming took 3 bases from V and 4 from J, leaving 14 bases between them. The CDR3 covers 15 residues.

The TCR sequence derives from a human donor with acute or convalescent COVID-19. The donor label of this sample is uncertain. The sequenced sample was peripheral blood. The chain couples TRBV24-1 to TRBJ1-2; no reliable D call. The CDR3 nucleotides are TGTGCCACCAGTGATCTGACCCCCACGGGCTATGGCTACACCTTC. This encodes CATSDLTPTGYGYTF.